The 3 T cell receptor beta chains in this list originate from one sample, sequenced in a study of blood T cell repertoires in COVID-19. Here immunoSEQ multiplex PCR was the method, and the copy in TCRdb shows in-frame clones only, minus some. The sample consists of about 220,000 clones, roughly nine tenths of them appearing once. The sequencing input was PBMCs or T cells enriched from blood (not recorded which). Source of these receptors: a young woman in a cohort exposed to, infected with or recovered from COVID-19 (not recorded which).

The gene calls are TRBV25-1 and TRBJ1-1; a possible D gene is TRBD1 (5 bases). Trimming took 6 bases from V and 3 from J, leaving 20 bases between them. The CDR3 has 16 residues. Germline CDR1 MGHDK, CDR2 SYGVNS. The CDR3, as DNA: TGTGCCAGCAGCGACTGGGTCCAGGGTGAGTACACTGAAGCTTTCTTT. This translates into CASSDWVQGEYTEAFF.

The chain is built from TRBV12-3 or TRBV12-4 and TRBJ2-2; maybe TRBD1 (6 bases). This CDR3 comprises 13 residues. V was trimmed by 7 bases and J by 6 bases, leaving 12 bases between them. This CDR3 is CASITQGPGELFF. The CDR3 bases are TGTGCCAGCATCACACAGGGCCCCGGGGAGCTGTTTTTT.

The V call is TRBV10-3, the J call TRBJ1-3, with D perhaps TRBD1 (6 bases). CDR3 length equals 15 residues. Germline V gives CDR1 ENHRY, CDR2 SYGVKD. Between the trimmed V and J ends, which lost 5 bases and 2 bases, there was a span of 13 bases. The CDR3, as DNA: TGTGCCATCAGTTCCCCTGAGGGGGCTGGAAACACCATATATTTT. Residues: CAISSPEGAGNTIYF.